This TCR beta chain was sequenced during a study of control samples from healthy donors and cancer patients. Libraries were prepared by immunoSEQ multiplex PCR; TCRdb keeps only in-frame clonotypes and omits some of them. Its table records about 190,000 clones. V lost 3 bases, J lost 10 bases, and 4 bases lay in between. The V gene's germline CDR1 is SGHDN and CDR2 FVKESK. The CDR3 is 11 amino acids. This clonotype was sampled from a woman between 25 and 40 years old in good health. Sequencing was done on a sample of blood. This sequence joins TRBV14 and TRBJ1-6; D uncertain. CDR3: CASSHGSPLHF. As DNA, the CDR3 is TGTGCCAGCAGCCACGGCTCACCCCTCCACTTT.